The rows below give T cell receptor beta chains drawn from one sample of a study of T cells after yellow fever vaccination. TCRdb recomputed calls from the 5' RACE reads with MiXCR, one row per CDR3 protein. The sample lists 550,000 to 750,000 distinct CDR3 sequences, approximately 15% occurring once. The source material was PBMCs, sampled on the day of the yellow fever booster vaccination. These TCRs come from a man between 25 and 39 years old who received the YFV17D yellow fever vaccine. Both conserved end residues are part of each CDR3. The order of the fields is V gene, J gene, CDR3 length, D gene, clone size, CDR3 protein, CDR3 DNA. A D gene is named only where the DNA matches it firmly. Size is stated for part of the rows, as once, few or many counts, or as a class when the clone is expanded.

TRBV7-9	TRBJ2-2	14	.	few	CASRRTANTGELFF	TGTGCCAGCAGAAGAACCGCGAACACCGGGGAGCTGTTTTTT
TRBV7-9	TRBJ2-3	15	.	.	CASSLREERRDTQYF	TGTGCCAGCAGCTTGCGAGAGGAGCGCCGAGATACGCAGTATTTT
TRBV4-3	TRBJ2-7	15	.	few	CASRQSHRGGYEQYF	TGCGCCAGCAGACAAAGCCACAGGGGGGGGTACGAGCAGTACTTC
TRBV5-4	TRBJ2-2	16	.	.	CASSLGPSRATGELFF	TGTGCCAGCAGCTTGGGCCCCTCCAGGGCCACCGGGGAGCTGTTTTTT
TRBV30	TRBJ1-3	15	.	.	CAWSPGPSSGNTIYF	TGTGCCTGGAGTCCGGGACCGAGCTCTGGAAACACCATATATTTT
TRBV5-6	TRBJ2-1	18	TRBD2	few	CASSSSTSGSGSYNEQFF	TGTGCCAGCAGCTCCTCGACTAGCGGGAGTGGTTCCTACAATGAGCAGTTCTTC
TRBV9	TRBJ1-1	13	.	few	CATSPGRDTEAFF	TGTGCCACTAGTCCCGGTCGGGACACTGAAGCTTTCTTT
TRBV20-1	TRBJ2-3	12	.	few	CSARPPTDTQYF	TGCAGTGCTAGGCCGCCCACAGATACGCAGTATTTT
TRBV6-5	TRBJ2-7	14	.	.	CASSYSNVNYEQYF	TGTGCCAGCAGTTACTCGAACGTAAACTACGAGCAGTACTTC
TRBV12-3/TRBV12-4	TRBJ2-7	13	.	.	CASGSGISYEQYF	TGTGCCAGCGGATCAGGGATCTCCTACGAGCAGTACTTC
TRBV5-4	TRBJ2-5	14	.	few	CASSLSGHPETQYF	TGTGCCAGCAGCTTGAGCGGACATCCCGAGACCCAGTACTTC
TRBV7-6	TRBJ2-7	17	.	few	CASSHRKGKKGSDEQYF	TGTGCCAGCAGCCACCGAAAAGGGAAGAAAGGAAGCGACGAGCAGTACTTC
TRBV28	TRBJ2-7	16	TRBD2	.	CASSSFGLAGNYEQYF	TGTGCCAGCAGTTCCTTCGGACTAGCGGGAAACTACGAGCAGTACTTC
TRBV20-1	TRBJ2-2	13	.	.	CSATWGGTGELFF	TGCAGTGCCACTTGGGGAGGAACCGGGGAGCTGTTTTTT
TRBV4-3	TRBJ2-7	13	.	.	CASSQWDGGEQYF	TGCGCCAGCAGCCAATGGGATGGGGGCGAGCAGTACTTC
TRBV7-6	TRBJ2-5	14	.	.	CASSLLQDPPTQYF	TGTGCCAGCAGCTTATTACAGGACCCACCGACCCAGTACTTC
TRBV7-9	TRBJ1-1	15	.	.	CASSFSEVGNTEAFF	TGTGCCAGCAGCTTTAGTGAAGTGGGGAACACTGAAGCTTTCTTT
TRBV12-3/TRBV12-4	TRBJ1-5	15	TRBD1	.	CASGTGENSNQPQHF	TGTGCCAGTGGGACAGGGGAAAATAGCAATCAGCCCCAGCATTTT
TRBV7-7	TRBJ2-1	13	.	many	CASSLVGGDEQFF	TGTGCTAGCAGCTTAGTCGGGGGTGATGAGCAGTTCTTC
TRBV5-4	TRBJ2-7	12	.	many	CASSVGAYEQYF	TGTGCCAGCAGCGTTGGAGCCTACGAGCAGTACTTC
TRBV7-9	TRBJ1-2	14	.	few	CASSRESHNYGYTF	TGTGCCAGCAGCCGGGAATCCCATAACTATGGCTACACCTTC
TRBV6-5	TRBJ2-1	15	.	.	CASSYARSPYNEQFF	TGTGCCAGCAGTTATGCCAGAAGCCCCTACAATGAGCAGTTCTTC
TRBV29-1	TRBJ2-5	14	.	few	CSVGQGGGPETQYF	TGCAGCGTTGGACAGGGAGGTGGGCCAGAGACCCAGTACTTC
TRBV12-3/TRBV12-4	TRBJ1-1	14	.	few	CASSLTQGSTEAFF	TGTGCCAGCAGTTTAACCCAGGGGTCCACTGAAGCTTTCTTT
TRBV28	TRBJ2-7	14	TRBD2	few	CASSLLSGRHEQYF	TGTGCCAGCAGTCTCCTTAGCGGGAGACACGAGCAGTACTTC
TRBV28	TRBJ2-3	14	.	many	CASTDSANGDTQYF	TGTGCCAGCACCGACTCGGCAAACGGGGATACGCAGTATTTT
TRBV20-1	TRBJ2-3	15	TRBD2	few	CSATTSGRAWDTQYF	TGCAGTGCTACCACTAGCGGGAGGGCCTGGGATACGCAGTATTTT
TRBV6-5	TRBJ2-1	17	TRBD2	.	CASSYLAGVRSYNEQFF	TGTGCCAGCAGTTACTTAGCGGGGGTGAGGTCCTACAATGAGCAGTTCTTC
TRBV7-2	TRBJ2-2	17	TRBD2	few	CASSQLGLALNTGELFF	TGTGCCAGCAGCCAGTTGGGACTAGCGCTGAACACCGGGGAGCTGTTTTTT